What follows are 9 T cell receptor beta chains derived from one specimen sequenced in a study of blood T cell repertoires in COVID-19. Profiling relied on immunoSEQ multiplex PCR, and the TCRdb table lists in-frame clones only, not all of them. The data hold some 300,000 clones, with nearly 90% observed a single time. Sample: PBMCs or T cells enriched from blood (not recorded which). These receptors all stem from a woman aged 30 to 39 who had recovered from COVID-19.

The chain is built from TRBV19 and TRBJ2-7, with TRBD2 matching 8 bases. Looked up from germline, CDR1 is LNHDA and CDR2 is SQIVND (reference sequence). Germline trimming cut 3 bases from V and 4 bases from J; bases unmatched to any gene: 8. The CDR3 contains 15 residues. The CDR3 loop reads CASSIFTGGPYEQYF. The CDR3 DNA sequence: TGTGCCAGTAGTATTTTCACGGGGGGGCCATACGAGCAGTACTTC.

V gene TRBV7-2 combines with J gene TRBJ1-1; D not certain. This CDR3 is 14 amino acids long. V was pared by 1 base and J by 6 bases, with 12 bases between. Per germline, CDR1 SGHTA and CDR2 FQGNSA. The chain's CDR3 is CASSLEFGHPEAFF. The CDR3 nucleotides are TGTGCCAGCAGCTTAGAATTTGGGCACCCTGAAGCTTTCTTT.

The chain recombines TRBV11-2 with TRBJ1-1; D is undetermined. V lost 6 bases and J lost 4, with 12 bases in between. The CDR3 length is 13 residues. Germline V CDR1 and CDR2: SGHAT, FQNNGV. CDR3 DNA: TGTGCCAGCAGGCTTTCGCGGAGCACTGAAGCTTTCTTT. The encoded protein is CASRLSRSTEAFF.

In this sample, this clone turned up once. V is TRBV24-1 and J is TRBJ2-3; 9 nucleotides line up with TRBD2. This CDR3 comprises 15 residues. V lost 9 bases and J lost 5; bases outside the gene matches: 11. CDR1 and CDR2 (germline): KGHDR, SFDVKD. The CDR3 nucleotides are TGTGCCACCGGGGGAGTGACTAGCGGTAAAGATACGCAGTATTTT. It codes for CATGGVTSGKDTQYF.

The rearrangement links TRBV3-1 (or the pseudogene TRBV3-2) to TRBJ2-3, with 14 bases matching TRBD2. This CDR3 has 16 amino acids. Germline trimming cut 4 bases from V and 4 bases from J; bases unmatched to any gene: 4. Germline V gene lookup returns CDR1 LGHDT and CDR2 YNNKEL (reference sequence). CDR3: CASSLGLAGVADTQYF. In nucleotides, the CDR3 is TGTGCCAGCAGCCTGGGACTAGCGGGAGTGGCAGATACGCAGTATTTT.

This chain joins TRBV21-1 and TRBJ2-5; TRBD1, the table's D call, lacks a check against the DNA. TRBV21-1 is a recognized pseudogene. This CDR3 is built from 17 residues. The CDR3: CASSKARDTGEGETQYF. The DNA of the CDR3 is TGTGCCAGCAGCAAAGCCCGGGACACCGGTGAAGGGGAGACCCAGTACTTC.

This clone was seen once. This chain's CDR3 is CASSLDSAPSTDTQYF. The CDR3 DNA reads as TGTGCCAGCAGCTTGGACTCCGCCCCATCCACAGATACGCAGTATTTT. This chain links TRBV5-4 with TRBJ2-3; D is undetermined. Per the germline V gene, CDR1 is SGHNT and CDR2 is YYREEE (reference sequence). V lost 0 bases, J lost 2 bases, and 13 bases lay in between. The CDR3 covers 16 residues.

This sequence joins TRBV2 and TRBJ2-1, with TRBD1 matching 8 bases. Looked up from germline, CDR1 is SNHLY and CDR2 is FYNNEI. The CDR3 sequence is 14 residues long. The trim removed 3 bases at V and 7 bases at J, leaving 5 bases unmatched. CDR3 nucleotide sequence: TGTGCCAGCAGTGATTACAGGGGGAGAAATGAGCAGTTCTTC. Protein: CASSDYRGRNEQFF.

The CDR3 sequence is CASSQIFGGGLPYEQYF. The DNA of the CDR3 is TGCGCCAGCAGCCAAATTTTTGGGGGAGGGCTCCCCTACGAGCAGTACTTC. The V call is TRBV4-3, the J call TRBJ2-7, with 7 bases identical to TRBD2. CDR3 length: 17 residues. Germline CDR1 and CDR2: LGHNA and YSLEER. V was pared by 2 bases and J by 2 bases, with 12 bases of the junction left unmatched.